This T cell receptor (beta chain) stems from a study of cytomegalovirus exposure and HLA in healthy donors. General observations from the study: Per a later analysis, approximately 16,000 TCR beta sequences showed association with HLA alleles at 0.05 false discovery rate. The authors considered a cluster of highly shared sequence variants likely to be a sequencing artifact. A few CMV-associated chains proved CMV antigen-specific in vitro.

The length of the CDR3 is 15 residues. From germline, CDR1 is MNHEY and CDR2 SVGAGI. The ends were cut back, 6 bases at V and 5 bases at J, with 19 bases in the middle. PCR amplification relied on 60 Vbeta primers (plus 13 Jbeta primers). Using immunoSEQ multiplex PCR, the repertoire was profiled, and TCRdb retains in-frame clones only, with some absent. The sample includes some 100,000 clones, 65% to 80% of them seen just once. Regarding this clone: Its antigen is currently unknown.

The specimen was PBMCs. The sequence was obtained from a woman aged 45 to 65 in good health and CMV-seropositive. V gene TRBV6-5 combines with J gene TRBJ1-2, with D perhaps matching TRBD1 (5 bases). The CDR3 loop reads CASRNSGGVEYGYTF. CDR3 DNA sequence: TGTGCCAGCAGAAACTCGGGAGGGGTGGAGTATGGCTACACCTTC.